Presented here are 18 T cell receptor beta chains from one specimen sequenced in a study of CD8+ T cells in alopecia areata. Sequencing templates came from extracted RNA that was reverse transcribed into cDNA. Here immunoSEQ multiplex PCR was the method, and the copy in TCRdb shows in-frame clones only, minus some. The table includes around 250,000 clones, about 68% detected once. The specimen comprised CD4+ T cells sorted from blood, sampled at week 0. The receptors stem from a human donor with alopecia areata.

The chain is built from TRBV30 and TRBJ2-3; maybe TRBD2 (5 bases). CDR1 is GTSNPN, CDR2 SVGIG, per germline (reference sequence). The V end was cut by 0 bases, the J end by 8 bases, with 12 bases between. The CDR3 runs to 13 residues. CDR3 residues: CAWSVNSDSTQYF. Here the CDR3 DNA reads TGTGCCTGGAGTGTAAACTCGGACTCTACGCAGTATTTT.

The chain employs TRBV7-2 and TRBJ1-1, with unresolved D. The V end lost 1 base, the J end lost 5 bases, and 5 bases lay between the germline ends. The germline V gene encodes CDR1 SGHTA and CDR2 FQGNSA. This CDR3 region has 12 residues. CDR3 sequence: CASSLDWTEAFF. CDR3 coding DNA: TGTGCCAGCAGCTTAGATTGGACTGAAGCTTTCTTT.

The chain employs TRBV29-1 and TRBJ1-2; tentatively, D is TRBD1 (6 bases). Germline-derived CDR1 and CDR2 are SQVTM and ANQGSEA. This CDR3 has 13 residues. The V end lost 6 bases, the J end lost 7 bases, and 18 bases lay between the germline ends. The CDR3 loop reads CSVLGGSRVGYTF. The DNA of the CDR3 is TGCAGCGTCTTAGGGGGATCCAGGGTTGGCTACACCTTC.

On this clone: No conserved phenylalanine or tryptophan is present at the end of the CDR3, so a read error is the likely explanation. The gene calls are TRBV4-1 and TRBJ1-2, with D tentatively TRBD1 (5 bases). Germline V gene lookup returns CDR1 MGHRA and CDR2 YSYEKL. The CDR3 covers 14 residues. V lost 5 bases to trimming and J lost 3 bases, with 13 bases between them. The CDR3 loop is CASSAPGRHYGYTI. The CDR3 nucleotides read TGCGCCAGCAGCGCACCGGGACGGCACTATGGCTACACCATC.

The chain employs TRBV29-1 and TRBJ2-1, with 13 bases fitting TRBD2. The CDR3 has 16 residues. Germline lookup yields CDR1 SQVTM and CDR2 ANQGSEA. V trimming: 0 bases; J trimming: 4 bases; junction bases outside the gene matches: 3. The DNA for the CDR3 is TGCAGCGTTGAAGATCCACTAGCGGGGGGGTACAATGAGCAGTTCTTC. It encodes CSVEDPLAGGYNEQFF.

The chain recombines TRBV5-1 with TRBJ2-3; either TRBD1 or TRBD2 may fit D (5 bases each). The CDR3 consists of 17 residues. Germline loops: CDR1 SGHRS, CDR2 YFSETQ. V was cut by 0 bases and J by 1 base, with 15 bases left in between. In nucleotides, the CDR3 is TGCGCCAGCAGCTTGGCTCATCCGGGGCTAGGCACAGATACGCAGTATTTT. Encoded protein: CASSLAHPGLGTDTQYF.

The chain uses TRBV30 and TRBJ1-2; 9 bases line up with TRBD1. The ends lost 7 bases at V and 6 bases at J; junction bases unmatched: 12. This CDR3 contains 14 residues. CDR1 GTSNPN and CDR2 SVGIG come from the germline V gene (reference sequence). CDR3 protein: CASYAGQGNHGYTF. In DNA form, the CDR3 reads TGTGCCTCGTACGCGGGACAGGGAAACCATGGCTACACCTTC.

The J gene is TRBJ1-5, the V gene TRBV30; no clear D gene. Germline-derived CDR1 and CDR2 are GTSNPN and SVGIG (reference sequence). The CDR3 runs to 16 residues. V lost 4 bases to trimming and J lost 0 bases, with 16 bases between them. CDR3 in amino acids: CAWTSATPYSNQPQHF. The CDR3 bases are TGTGCCTGGACCTCGGCAACTCCCTATAGCAATCAGCCCCAGCATTTT.

This clone was detected once. This chain uses TRBV4-1 with TRBJ2-1; tentative D call: TRBD2 (6 bases). Germline V gene sequence: CDR1 MGHRA, CDR2 YSYEKL. The CDR3 length is 16 residues. V was shortened by 5 bases and J by 0 bases, with 14 bases between the two germline ends. This chain's CDR3 is CASSIRGTVSYNEQFF. The DNA for the CDR3 is TGCGCCAGCAGCATTCGGGGGACTGTCTCCTACAATGAGCAGTTCTTC.

This clone was found a few times. The chain has TRBV4-2 and TRBJ2-5, with no clear D. Germline-derived CDR1 and CDR2 are LGHNA and YNFKEQ. The CDR3 is 13 amino acids. Trimming pared 3 bases from V and 4 bases from J, leaving 9 bases between. This chain's CDR3 is CASSQGESETQYF. The CDR3 bases are TGTGCCAGCAGCCAGGGCGAGTCAGAGACCCAGTACTTC.

The V and J genes are TRBV19 and TRBJ2-3; D possibly matches TRBD1 or TRBD2 (5 bases each). The ends were cut back, 5 bases at V and 3 bases at J, with 12 bases in the middle. Per the germline V gene, CDR1 is LNHDA and CDR2 is SQIVND (reference sequence). CDR3 length equals 14 residues. The CDR3 DNA sequence: TGTGCCAGTAGTTTAGCAGGGACGACAGATACGCAGTATTTT. Its translation: CASSLAGTTDTQYF.

This clone was observed a handful of times. The chain uses TRBV30 and TRBJ2-7; TRBD1 is a possible D gene (8 bases). Germline lookup yields CDR1 GTSNPN and CDR2 SVGIG (reference sequence). V dropped 2 bases and J dropped 4 bases, with 18 bases sitting between them. The CDR3 extends over 15 amino acids. CDR3 protein: CAWSLSDRGGYEQYF. The DNA for the CDR3 is TGTGCCTGGAGTCTATCCGACAGGGGAGGGTACGAGCAGTACTTC.

The chain couples TRBV29-1 to TRBJ2-3; D remains unclear. Germline CDR1 is SQVTM and CDR2 is ANQGSEA. The germline V and J ends were trimmed by 8 bases and 0 bases, with 12 bases remaining between them. The CDR3 is made up of 13 amino acids. The CDR3, as DNA: TGCAGCCAGGACCCGACTAGCACAGATACGCAGTATTTT. Translated, it gives CSQDPTSTDTQYF.

The chain is built from TRBV11-2 and TRBJ2-2; D is unresolved. V shed 6 bases and J shed 6 bases, with 8 bases lying between them. CDR3 size: 12 residues. In germline, CDR1 is SGHAT, CDR2 FQNNGV. CDR3 DNA: TGTGCCAGCAGGAGAGAGGCCGGGGAGCTGTTTTTT. Its translation is CASRREAGELFF.

The rearrangement links TRBV6-5 to TRBJ1-1; D is perhaps TRBD1 (6 bases). The length of the CDR3 is 13 residues. The germline CDR1 and CDR2 sequences are MNHEY and SVGAGI. V shed 5 bases and J shed 5 bases, with 12 bases lying between them. The CDR3 region has the DNA TGTGCCAGCAGTCGACAGGTTTGGACTGAAGCTTTCTTT. Translation gives CASSRQVWTEAFF.

This clone has only one observation. The chain employs TRBV18 and TRBJ1-1; D remains unclear. The germline gives CDR1 KGHSH, CDR2 LQKENI. Between the trimmed V and J ends, which lost 2 bases and 4 bases, there was a span of 11 bases. CDR3 length: 14 amino acids. CDR3 sequence reads: CASSPYREGTEAFF. In DNA form, the CDR3 reads TGTGCCAGCTCACCATATCGGGAGGGCACTGAAGCTTTCTTT.

Written as DNA, the CDR3 is TGTGCCAGCAGCTTGGCACCCGGGACAGGGGACATTCAGTACTTC. Translating it yields CASSLAPGTGDIQYF. The chain links TRBV5-4 to TRBJ2-4; TRBD1 matches 10 bases. This CDR3 has 15 amino acids. Germline CDR1 is SGHNT and CDR2 is YYREEE (reference sequence). The ends lost 0 bases at V and 8 bases at J; junction bases unmatched: 5. The full variable domain, its missing parts supplied by reference TRBV5-4 and TRBJ2-4, is ETGVTQSPTHLIKTRGQQVTLRCSSQSGHNTVSWYQQALGQGPQFIFQYYREEENGRGNFPPRFSGLQFPNYSSELNVNALELDDSALYLCASSLAPGTGDIQYFGAGTRLSVL.

This clone showed up just a few times. The chain recombines TRBV29-1 with TRBJ2-1; TRBD1 might be the D (6 bases). V dropped 4 bases and J dropped 6 bases, with 10 bases sitting between them. CDR3 size: 12 residues. Germline V gives CDR1 SQVTM, CDR2 ANQGSEA. The CDR3 region is CSVGVGGNEQFF. In DNA, the CDR3 is TGCAGCGTTGGCGTAGGGGGCAATGAGCAGTTCTTC.